This T cell receptor beta chain was captured by sequencing in a study of PD-L1 blockade in urothelial cancer. Overall study: Blood-derived samples held a median approximately 150,000 T cells.

Assay: immunoSEQ multiplex PCR; the TCRdb copy retains only in-frame clones and omits some. The sample has tens of thousands of clones, approximately 84% seen once. The number of samples from each patient was between 1 and 8, taken pretreatment and on-treatment. V gave up 3 bases and J gave up 4 bases; unmatched junction bases: 1. The CDR3 sequence is 15 residues long. Germline CDR1 is SGHAT and CDR2 is FQDESV (reference sequence). The rearrangement uses TRBV11-1 and TRBJ2-2; 11 bases line up with TRBD2. The clonotype comes from a man aged 55 to 70 with urothelial cancer. Sequencing was performed on PBMCs, taken around atezolizumab (anti-PD-L1) treatment. The CDR3 nucleotides are TGTGCCAGCAGCTTGGGACTAGCGGCCACCGGGGAGCTGTTTTTT. As protein: CASSLGLAATGELFF.